Each of the 5 T cell receptor beta chains below was sequenced from the same sample in a study of OX40 agonist ivuxolimab in advanced cancers. Some clones are missing from TCRdb's copy, which holds only in-frame ones; the method was immunoSEQ multiplex PCR. The profile shows around 60,000 clones, roughly 80% of them singletons. Sequenced material: CD4+ or CD8+ T cells sorted from blood, taken in a trial of the OX40 agonist ivuxolimab. The receptors here all came from an adult with an advanced solid tumor such as melanoma, head and neck, liver or kidney cancer.

The V and J genes are TRBV6-6 and TRBJ1-2; possible D gene TRBD1, 5 bases. CDR3 length: 13 amino acids. Trimming stripped 0 bases from V and 6 bases from J, with 8 bases between. The V gene's germline CDR1 is MNHNY and CDR2 SVGAGI (reference sequence). The CDR3 sequence: CASSYSSGHGYTF. The CDR3, as DNA: TGTGCCAGCAGTTACTCATCAGGGCATGGCTACACCTTC.

This clone was detected only once. The chain is built from TRBV5-6 and TRBJ2-1, with TRBD1 matching 10 bases. This CDR3 is built from 13 residues. Germline V gene lookup returns CDR1 SGHDT and CDR2 YYEEEE. Losses at the gene ends were 3 bases for V and 10 bases for J; bases not matched to a gene: 4. The CDR3 region has the DNA TGTGCCAGCAGCTGGGACAGGGGTGGCGAGCAGTTCTTC. Its translation: CASSWDRGGEQFF.

This sequence joins TRBV5-4 and TRBJ1-3, with a possible D match to TRBD1 (6 bases). Germline V gene data show CDR1 as SGHNT and CDR2 as YYREEE (reference sequence). The CDR3 spans 15 residues. V was clipped by 0 bases and J by 0 bases, with 7 bases between them. The CDR3 sequence: CASSLGTVSGNTIYF. CDR3 bases: TGTGCCAGCAGCTTGGGGACAGTCTCTGGAAACACCATATATTTT.

The rearrangement uses TRBV15 and TRBJ2-1, with D hard to call. The V gene lost 0 bases and the J gene lost 8 bases, with 8 bases spanning the gap. The CDR3 is 13 residues long. In germline, CDR1 is LNHNV, CDR2 YYDKDF (reference sequence). The chain's CDR3 is CATSRDLRDEQFF. CDR3 bases: TGTGCCACCAGCAGAGATCTACGTGATGAGCAGTTCTTC. The full variable domain, its missing parts supplied by reference TRBV15 and TRBJ2-1, is DAMVIQNPRYQVTQFGKPVTLSCSQTLNHNVMYWYQQKSSQAPKLLFHYYDKDFNNEADTPDNFQSRRPNTSFCFLDIRSPGLGDTAMYLCATSRDLRDEQFFGPGTRLTVL.

This clone was detected once. The chain has TRBV9 and TRBJ2-2; D is perhaps TRBD1 (6 bases). Looked up from germline, CDR1 is SGDLS and CDR2 is YYNGEE. V gave up 7 bases and J gave up 0 bases, with 10 bases separating them. This CDR3 is built from 14 residues. This CDR3 is CASGTPSNTGELFF. The CDR3 DNA sequence: TGTGCCAGCGGGACACCTTCGAACACCGGGGAGCTGTTTTTT.